This record looks at one T cell receptor (beta chain) sequence and its context. What it binds is unknown. V was cut by 1 base and J by 5 bases, with 12 bases left in between. CDR1 is MNHEY, CDR2 SMNVEV, per germline (reference sequence). This CDR3 has 14 amino acids. Stable Graves' hyperthyroidism meant no ophthalmopathy progression within 18 months. Participants, patients aged 18 to 65, had newly diagnosed hyperthyroidism with a duration under 2 months. What was amplified from RNA transcripts were TCR beta CDR3 regions. Initially, a first-round RT-PCR of the TCR CDR3 employed the HTBI primer set. TCRdb called the multiplex PCR reads again in MiXCR, with one record for every CDR3 protein. Of 300,000 to 500,000 distinct CDR3 sequences listed, 14% to 15% are singletons. This specimen belongs to a study of T cells in Graves' hyperthyroidism and ophthalmopathy. Broader study findings: Researchers found most expanded thyroid clonotypes above 0.001 in blood as well.

V gene TRBV27 combines with J gene TRBJ2-7; D remains unclear. The sequence came from a woman aged 30 to 39 with Graves' hyperthyroidism. What was sequenced was blood. The CDR3 nucleotides are TGTGCCAGCAGTTTATACCAAAAAGCCCACGAGCAGTACTTC. It translates to CASSLYQKAHEQYF.